What follows are 27 T cell receptor beta chains derived from one specimen sequenced in a study of cytotoxic CD8 clonotypes in ibrutinib-treated CLL (dated by TCRdb to about 2021). The sample's time point label, in plain terms: progressive disease on ibrutinib. Receptor amplification or capture employed the immunoSEQ multiplex PCR assay. In TCRdb, the immuneACCESS table is reduced to in-frame sequences with V and J assigned. These tables do not hold every clone; where another copy was compared, an unresolved V gene accounts for under half, and the others remain unexplained. This sample holds roughly 150,000 clones; nearly 90% were observed only once. 3% to 3.5% of the sample goes to the ten largest clones. Sequenced here: PBMCs, sampled at disease progression, from a patient treated with ibrutinib. These receptors came from a human donor with chronic lymphocytic leukemia.

The chain combines TRBV2 with TRBJ2-1; D is unresolved. The ends were cut back, 6 bases at V and 7 bases at J, with 10 bases in the middle. CDR1 and CDR2 (germline): SNHLY, FYNNEI. CDR3 length equals 12 residues. The CDR3: CASRASINEQFF. DNA of the CDR3: TGTGCCAGCAGGGCTAGTATAAATGAGCAGTTCTTC. Looking up the rest from reference TRBV2 and TRBJ2-1 gives the full variable domain: EPEVTQTPSHQVTQMGQEVILRCVPISNHLYFYWYRQILGQKVEFLVSFYNNEISEKSEIFDDQFSVERPDGSNFTLKIRSTKLEDSAMYFCASRASINEQFFGPGTRLTVL.

V usage is TRBV18 and J usage is TRBJ1-1; D is ambiguous. Germline loops: CDR1 KGHSH, CDR2 LQKENI. The CDR3 spans 12 residues. V shed 3 bases and J shed 1 base, with 3 bases lying between them. The CDR3 sequence: CASSPWNTEAFF. In nucleotides, the CDR3 is TGTGCCAGCTCACCCTGGAACACTGAAGCTTTCTTT.

V and J are TRBV6-6 and TRBJ2-1; 11 bases agree with TRBD1. CDR1 is MNHNY and CDR2 is SVGAGI in the germline V gene (reference sequence). The CDR3 sequence is 16 residues long. V was pared by 7 bases and J by 9 bases, with 14 bases of the junction left unmatched. The CDR3 here is CASIHGTGTGGTEQFF. The DNA for the CDR3 is TGTGCCAGCATCCACGGAACCGGGACAGGGGGAACTGAGCAGTTCTTC.

This clone was seen more than once but under ten times. CDR3 sequence reads: CASSVSDEQFF. The CDR3 DNA follows: TGTGCCAGCAGCGTAAGCGATGAGCAGTTCTTC. V gene TRBV9 combines with J gene TRBJ2-1; D is unresolved. The CDR3 is made up of 11 amino acids. The V end lost 1 base, the J end lost 8 bases, and 4 bases lay between the germline ends. Germline CDR1 reads SGDLS; CDR2 reads YYNGEE.

This sequence joins TRBV7-6 and TRBJ1-4; possibly TRBD1 for D (6 bases). There are 16 residues in the CDR3. V was pared by 3 bases and J by 0 bases, with 11 bases between. CDR1 and CDR2 from the germline V gene are SGHVS and FNYEAQ. The CDR3 coding sequence is TGTGCCAGCAGCTTTACAGGGTTAGCAACTAATGAAAAACTGTTTTTT. It codes for CASSFTGLATNEKLFF.

V is TRBV6-6 and J is TRBJ1-2; 7 bases match TRBD1. The CDR3 totals 14 residues. Germline CDR1 is MNHNY and CDR2 is SVGAGI (reference sequence). Trimming at V came to 0 bases and at J to 4 bases, leaving 2 bases not matched to a gene. DNA for the CDR3: TGTGCCAGCAGTTACTCGACAGGGCCCTATGGCTACACCTTC. Its translation is CASSYSTGPYGYTF.

This sequence joins TRBV7-9 and TRBJ1-3; 8 bases agree with TRBD1. Germline-derived CDR1 and CDR2 are SEHNR and FQNEAQ (reference sequence). The CDR3 sequence is 16 residues long. V dropped 2 bases and J dropped 6; count of bases not matched to a gene: 9. The CDR3 sequence is CASSLSAGGSTNTIYF. Written as DNA, the CDR3 is TGTGCCAGCAGCTTATCGGCAGGGGGCTCTACAAACACCATATATTTT.

The rearrangement links TRBV30 to TRBJ1-4; D is ambiguous. V was cut by 7 bases and J by 2 bases, with 11 bases left in between. The CDR3 sequence is 13 residues long. Germline lookup yields CDR1 GTSNPN and CDR2 SVGIG (reference sequence). The CDR3 region is CASPTDTNEKLFF. The CDR3 nucleotides read TGTGCCTCTCCGACTGATACTAATGAAAAACTGTTTTTT.

This clone has more than one count but fewer than ten. This chain links TRBV19 with TRBJ2-2; 7 bases map to TRBD1. CDR1 is LNHDA, CDR2 SQIVND, per germline (reference sequence). Germline trimming cut 5 bases from V and 6 bases from J; bases unmatched to any gene: 6. CDR3 length equals 14 residues. The CDR3 is CASSVTGIAGELFF. Here the CDR3 DNA reads TGTGCCAGTAGTGTGACAGGGATCGCCGGGGAGCTGTTTTTT. The full variable domain, with the rest looked up from reference TRBV19 and TRBJ2-2, is DGGITQSPKYLFRKEGQNVTLSCEQNLNHDAMYWYRQDPGQGLRLIYYSQIVNDFQKGDIAEGYSVSREKKESFPLTVTSAQKNPTAFYLCASSVTGIAGELFFGEGSRLTVL.

The J gene is TRBJ1-5, the V gene TRBV30; D uncertain. Germline V gene data show CDR1 as GTSNPN and CDR2 as SVGIG (reference sequence). The length of the CDR3 is 14 residues. The CDR3 region has the DNA TGTGCTTTCCGGAAAGGGTATTCCAATCAGCCCCAGCATTTT. Its translation: CAFRKGYSNQPQHF.

V and J are TRBV6-5 and TRBJ1-1; D may be TRBD1 (5 bases). V was pared by 5 bases and J by 6 bases, with 16 bases between. Germline CDR1 and CDR2: MNHEY and SVGAGI. The CDR3 is 14 amino acids. The CDR3 protein is CASSRGESSAEAFF. The CDR3, as DNA: TGTGCCAGCAGTCGGGGGGAATCATCGGCTGAAGCTTTCTTT.

This sequence joins TRBV6-5 and TRBJ1-1, with D possibly TRBD1 on 5 matching bases. Trimming took off 0 bases at V and 1 base at J, with 9 bases between the two ends. The germline V gene encodes CDR1 MNHEY and CDR2 SVGAGI. The CDR3 runs 15 residues. The CDR3 bases are TGTGCCAGCAGTTACTCAGCGGGGGAGAACACTGAAGCTTTCTTT. Its protein product is CASSYSAGENTEAFF.

V gene TRBV21-1 combines with J gene TRBJ2-1. TRBV21-1 is given as a pseudogene. CDR3 size: 13 residues. The CDR3 spells CASSKCLINEQFF. The CDR3 nucleotides are TGTGCCAGCAGCAAATGTTTGATCAATGAGCAGTTCTTC.

The rearrangement joins TRBV7-9 to TRBJ1-5; 7 bases are a match to TRBD1. CDR1 SEHNR and CDR2 FQNEAQ come from the germline V gene (reference sequence). This CDR3 is built from 17 residues. The V and J ends lost 5 bases and 0 bases, in that order; junction bases with no gene match: 10. The CDR3 DNA reads as TGTGCCAGCAGCCAGGGGACAGTCTCTTATAGCAATCAGCCCCAGCATTTT. It is translated as CASSQGTVSYSNQPQHF.

The table lists this clone with a few counts. The chain joins TRBV4-2 to TRBJ2-3, with 9 bases that match TRBD2. This CDR3 is 16 amino acids long. After removal of 1 base from V and 4 bases from J, the junction contained 6 bases not matched to a gene. Germline values: CDR1 LGHNA, CDR2 YNFKEQ. In DNA, the CDR3 is TGTGCCAGCAGCCAAGGAACGGCGGGAGGGGCAGATACGCAGTATTTT. It is translated as CASSQGTAGGADTQYF.

The gene calls are TRBV6-1 and TRBJ2-5; the D gene is possibly TRBD2 (5 bases). The CDR3 is made up of 12 amino acids. The germline gives CDR1 MNHNS, CDR2 SASEGT. V dropped 5 bases and J dropped 7 bases, with 11 bases sitting between them. The CDR3 nucleotides are TGTGCCAGCAGTCTGGAGGTTTTGACCCAGTACTTC. Translation gives CASSLEVLTQYF.

The J gene is TRBJ2-1, the V gene TRBV7-3; 11 nucleotides agree with TRBD2. V lost 5 bases and J lost 4; bases outside the gene matches: 10. This CDR3 is built from 17 residues. Germline V gene data show CDR1 as SGHTA and CDR2 as FQGTGA. CDR3 coding DNA: TGTGCCAGCAGCAATATAGCGGGAGGGCCTAATTACAATGAGCAGTTCTTC. It codes for CASSNIAGGPNYNEQFF.

This clone was seen once. The CDR3 DNA is TGTGCCTGGAGTGCGGACAGTACCCTCACAGATACGCAGTATTTT. It specifies CAWSADSTLTDTQYF. The rearrangement joins TRBV30 to TRBJ2-3; D is perhaps TRBD1 (6 bases). V was shortened by 1 base and J by 2 bases, with 13 bases between the two germline ends. The CDR3 sequence is 15 residues long. CDR1 and CDR2 (germline): GTSNPN, SVGIG (reference sequence).

The V and J genes are TRBV7-9 and TRBJ2-2, with a weak D call TRBD2 (6 bases). Germline CDR1 reads SEHNR; CDR2 reads FQNEAQ (reference sequence). This CDR3 has 14 residues. Trimming cost V 5 bases and J 2 bases, with 9 bases left between them. The CDR3: CASSAGLNTGELFF. The DNA of the CDR3 is TGTGCCAGCAGCGCGGGACTTAACACCGGGGAGCTGTTTTTT.

The V call is TRBV9, the J call TRBJ2-5; perhaps TRBD1 as D (6 bases). The CDR3 length is 17 residues. Trimming left V 0 bases short and J 1 base short, with 16 bases between. Germline V gene data show CDR1 as SGDLS and CDR2 as YYNGEE. CDR3 nucleotides: TGTGCCAGCAGCGTAGGGGTTTTTGCAGGGGCCCAAGAGACCCAGTACTTC. This encodes CASSVGVFAGAQETQYF. The whole variable domain, filled in from reference TRBV9 and TRBJ2-5, reads DSGVTQTPKHLITATGQRVTLRCSPRSGDLSVYWYQQSLDQGLQFLIQYYNGEERAKGNILERFSAQQFPDLHSELNLSSLELGDSALYFCASSVGVFAGAQETQYFGPGTRLLVL.

Worth noting for this clone: A junction boundary mismatches the germline segment, possibly from a read error. The rearrangement uses TRBV11-3 and TRBJ2-1, with 11 positions matching TRBD1. CDR1 SGHNT and CDR2 YENEEA come from the germline V gene. The CDR3 consists of 15 residues. The CDR3: CASTGTGGLYSEQFF. CDR3 sequence (DNA): TGTGCCAGCACGGGGACAGGGGGTCTCTACAGTGAGCAGTTCTTC.

The V gene is TRBV5-5, the J gene TRBJ2-3, with D possibly TRBD2 on 5 matching bases. CDR1 is SGHKS, CDR2 YYEKEE, per germline (reference sequence). V lost 4 bases and J lost 6, with 18 bases in between. This CDR3 region has 15 residues. In nucleotides, the CDR3 is TGTGCCAGCAGCCTGCAAGTGAGGGAAGCGGATACGCAGTATTTT. Its protein is CASSLQVREADTQYF.

The V call is TRBV6-5, the J call TRBJ2-5, with D possibly TRBD2 on 5 matching bases. Deletions cut 6 bases from V and 5 bases from J, with 13 bases between. The CDR3 loop spans 13 amino acids. The V gene's germline CDR1 is MNHEY and CDR2 SVGAGI. CDR3 nucleotides: TGTGCCAGCAGCTCTGGACTGGGCGAGACCCAGTACTTC. Translated, it gives CASSSGLGETQYF.

The rearrangement links TRBV7-6 to TRBJ2-7; D is unresolved. V was clipped by 2 bases and J by 5 bases, with 13 bases between them. This CDR3 contains 14 residues. Germline lookup yields CDR1 SGHVS and CDR2 FNYEAQ. The CDR3 coding sequence is TGTGCCAGCAGCTTATACAACAGACGAAACGAGCAGTACTTC. Translated: CASSLYNRRNEQYF.

This chain uses TRBV5-6 with TRBJ2-7; D is perhaps TRBD2 (5 bases). Trimming pared 3 bases from V and 2 bases from J, leaving 12 bases between. The germline gives CDR1 SGHDT, CDR2 YYEEEE. The CDR3 consists of 14 residues. CDR3 DNA sequence: TGTGCCAGCAGCTGGAGGACGGGTACCTACGAGCAGTACTTC. Translating it yields CASSWRTGTYEQYF.

J is TRBJ2-2 and V is TRBV9; TRBD2 matches 10 bases. The CDR3 has 18 amino acids. V lost 1 base, J lost 1 base, and 7 bases stayed unmatched. Germline V gives CDR1 SGDLS, CDR2 YYNGEE. The CDR3: CASSVFPRLAGNTGELFF. The DNA of the CDR3 is TGTGCCAGCAGCGTATTTCCAAGACTAGCGGGGAACACCGGGGAGCTGTTTTTT.

The rearrangement uses TRBV21-1 and TRBJ1-2. TRBV21-1 corresponds to a pseudogene. The CDR3 has 15 amino acids. The CDR3 coding sequence is TGTGCCAGCACCCTACCGATTGGGGACTGCTATGGCTACACCTTC. Amino acid sequence: CASTLPIGDCYGYTF.